This T cell receptor beta chain was identified in a study of blood T cells in healthy people across ages. Together with a sample-barcoded 5' primer, a J-beta primer mix was included in a second PCR lasting roughly 6 to 12 cycles. Using its own MiXCR run on the 5' RACE reads, TCRdb lists one record per CDR3 protein. The repertoire holds 1.5 million to 2 million distinct CDR3 sequences, around 36% seen once, with about 11% in the top ten. Overall study results and limits: PBMCs left unsorted prevented a conclusive naive versus antigen-experienced comparison. More naive CD4+ cells and higher diversity marked long-lived donors relative to aged donors.

Remarks on this clonotype: Its antigen is unidentified.

The CDR3 loop spans 14 amino acids. Trimming shortened V by 8 bases and J by 3 bases, and 15 bases separated the two germline ends. Germline-derived CDR1 and CDR2 are ENHRY and SYGVKD. This receptor was obtained from a woman aged 25 to 39 in good health. Sequences were obtained from blood. The chain is built from TRBV10-3 and TRBJ2-3; D is perhaps TRBD1 (6 bases). CDR3 DNA: TGTGCCATCGCGGACAGTAAAGGAACAGATACGCAGTATTTT. As protein: CAIADSKGTDTQYF.